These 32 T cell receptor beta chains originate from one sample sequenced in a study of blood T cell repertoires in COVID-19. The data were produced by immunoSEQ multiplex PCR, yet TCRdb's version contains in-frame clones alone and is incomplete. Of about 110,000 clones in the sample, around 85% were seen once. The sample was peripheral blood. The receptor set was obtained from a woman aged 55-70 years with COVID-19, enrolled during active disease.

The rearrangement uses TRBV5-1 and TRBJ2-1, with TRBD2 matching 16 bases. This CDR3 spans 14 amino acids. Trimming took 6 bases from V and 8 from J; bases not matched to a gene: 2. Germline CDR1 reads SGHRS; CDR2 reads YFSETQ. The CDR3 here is CASTGTSGGDEQFF. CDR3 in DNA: TGCGCCAGCACCGGGACTAGCGGGGGGGATGAGCAGTTCTTC.

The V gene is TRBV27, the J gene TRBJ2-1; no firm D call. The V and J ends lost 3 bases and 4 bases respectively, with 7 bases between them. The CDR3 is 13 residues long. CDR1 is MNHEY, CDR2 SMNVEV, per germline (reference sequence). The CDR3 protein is CASSLNGYNEQFF. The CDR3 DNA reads TGTGCCAGCAGTTTGAACGGGTACAATGAGCAGTTCTTC.

The CDR3 nucleotides are TGTGCCAGCAGTGAGGAGGGTGTCCCTGGAAACACCATATATTTT. Translating it yields CASSEEGVPGNTIYF. The rearrangement links TRBV2 to TRBJ1-3; D remains ambiguous. Trimming pared 3 bases from V and 2 bases from J, leaving 11 bases between. Germline-derived CDR1 and CDR2 are SNHLY and FYNNEI. The CDR3 has 15 amino acids.

The CDR3 reads CASSSGTGNQPQHF. As DNA, the CDR3 is TGTGCCAGCAGTTCCGGGACAGGGAATCAGCCCCAGCATTTT. V usage is TRBV7-6 and J usage is TRBJ1-5; the match to TRBD1 covers 9 bases. V lost 6 bases to trimming and J lost 4 bases; unmatched junction nucleotides: 4. The CDR3 length is 14 residues. Germline-derived CDR1 and CDR2 are SGHVS and FNYEAQ. Using reference TRBV7-6 and TRBJ1-5 for the parts outside the CDR3, the full variable domain is GAGVSQSPRYKVTKRGQDVALRCDPISGHVSLYWYRQALGQGPEFLTYFNYEAQQDKSGLPNDRFSAERPEGSISTLTIQRTEQRDSAMYRCASSSGTGNQPQHFGDGTRLSIL.

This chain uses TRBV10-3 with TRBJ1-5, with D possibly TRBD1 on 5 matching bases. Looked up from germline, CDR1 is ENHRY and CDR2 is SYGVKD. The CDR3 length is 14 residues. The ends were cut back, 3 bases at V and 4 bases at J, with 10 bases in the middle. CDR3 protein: CAISDRAGNQPQHF. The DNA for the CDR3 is TGTGCCATCAGTGATCGGGCAGGGAATCAGCCCCAGCATTTT.

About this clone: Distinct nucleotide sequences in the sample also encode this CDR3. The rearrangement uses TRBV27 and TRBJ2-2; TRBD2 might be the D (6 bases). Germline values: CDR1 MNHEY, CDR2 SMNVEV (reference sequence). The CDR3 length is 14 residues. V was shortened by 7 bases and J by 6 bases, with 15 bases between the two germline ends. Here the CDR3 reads CASNRGGGAGELFF. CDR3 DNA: TGTGCCAGCAACCGGGGTGGCGGGGCCGGGGAGCTGTTTTTT.

CDR3 sequence: CASRPTGMLYGYTF. CDR3 sequence (DNA): TGTGCCAGCAGGCCGACAGGGATGCTCTATGGCTACACCTTC. The V call is TRBV3-1 (or the pseudogene TRBV3-2), the J call TRBJ1-2, with TRBD1 identical over 7 bases. Trimming cost V 6 bases and J 4 bases; bases outside gene matches: 8. The CDR3 covers 14 residues. CDR1 LGHDT and CDR2 YNNKEL come from the germline V gene (reference sequence).

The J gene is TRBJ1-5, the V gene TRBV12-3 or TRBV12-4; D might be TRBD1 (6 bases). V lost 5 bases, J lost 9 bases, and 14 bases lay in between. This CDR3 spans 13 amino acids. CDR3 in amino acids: CASSPGVGVPQHF. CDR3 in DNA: TGTGCCAGCAGTCCAGGGGTCGGAGTGCCCCAGCATTTT.

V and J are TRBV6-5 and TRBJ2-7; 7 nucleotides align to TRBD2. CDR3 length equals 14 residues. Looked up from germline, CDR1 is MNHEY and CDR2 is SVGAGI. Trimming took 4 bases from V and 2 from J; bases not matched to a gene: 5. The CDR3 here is CASSWEGKTYEQYF. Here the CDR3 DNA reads TGTGCCAGCAGTTGGGAGGGGAAAACCTACGAGCAGTACTTC.

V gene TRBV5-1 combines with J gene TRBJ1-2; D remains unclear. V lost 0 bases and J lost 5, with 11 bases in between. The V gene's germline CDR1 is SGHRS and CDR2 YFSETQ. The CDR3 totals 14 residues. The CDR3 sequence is CASSLDGRSYGYTF. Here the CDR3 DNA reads TGCGCCAGCAGCTTGGACGGCAGGTCTTATGGCTACACCTTC.

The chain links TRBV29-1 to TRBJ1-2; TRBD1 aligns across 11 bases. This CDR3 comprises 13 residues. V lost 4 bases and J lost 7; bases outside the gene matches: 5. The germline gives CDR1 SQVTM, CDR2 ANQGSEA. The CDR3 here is CSVGGQGAGGYTF. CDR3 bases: TGCAGCGTTGGTGGACAGGGGGCAGGTGGCTACACCTTC.

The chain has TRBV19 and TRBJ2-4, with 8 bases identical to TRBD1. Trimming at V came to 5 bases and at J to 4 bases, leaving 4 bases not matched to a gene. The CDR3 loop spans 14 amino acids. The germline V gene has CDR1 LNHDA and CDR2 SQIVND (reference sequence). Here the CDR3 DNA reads TGTGCCAGTAGTGACAGGGGCCTTAAAAACATTCAGTACTTC. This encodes CASSDRGLKNIQYF.

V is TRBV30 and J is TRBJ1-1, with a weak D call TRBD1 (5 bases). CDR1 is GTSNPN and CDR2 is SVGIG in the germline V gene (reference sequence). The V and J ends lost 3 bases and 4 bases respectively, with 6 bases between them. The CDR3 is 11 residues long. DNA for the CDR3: TGTGCCTGGAGGGGGGGCACTGAAGCTTTCTTT. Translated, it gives CAWRGGTEAFF. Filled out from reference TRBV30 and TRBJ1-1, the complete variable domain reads SQTIHQWPATLVQPVGSPLSLECTVEGTSNPNLYWYRQAAGRGLQLLFYSVGIGQISSEVPQNLSASRPQDRQFILSSKKLLLSDSGFYLCAWRGGTEAFFGQGTRLTVV.

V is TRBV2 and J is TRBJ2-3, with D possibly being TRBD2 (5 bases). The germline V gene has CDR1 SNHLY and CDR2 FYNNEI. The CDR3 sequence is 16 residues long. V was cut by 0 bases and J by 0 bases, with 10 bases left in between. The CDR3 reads CASSEATGVSTDTQYF. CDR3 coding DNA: TGTGCCAGCAGTGAAGCGACCGGGGTTAGCACAGATACGCAGTATTTT.

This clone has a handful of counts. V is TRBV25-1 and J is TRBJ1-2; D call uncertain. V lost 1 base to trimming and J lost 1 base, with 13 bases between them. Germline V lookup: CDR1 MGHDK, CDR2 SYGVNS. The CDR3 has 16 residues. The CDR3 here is CASSEFNGGSNYGYTF. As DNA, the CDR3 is TGTGCCAGCAGTGAATTTAACGGTGGGAGTAACTATGGCTACACCTTC.

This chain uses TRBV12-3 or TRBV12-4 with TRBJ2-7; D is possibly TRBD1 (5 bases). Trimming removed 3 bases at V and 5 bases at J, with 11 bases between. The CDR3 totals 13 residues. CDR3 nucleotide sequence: TGTGCCAGCAGTTTCCCAGGGATGGACGAGCAGTACTTC. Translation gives CASSFPGMDEQYF.

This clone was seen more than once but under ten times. CDR3 residues: CAWVGTGGYNEQFF. In DNA form, the CDR3 reads TGTGCCTGGGTCGGGACAGGGGGCTACAATGAGCAGTTCTTC. V gene TRBV30 combines with J gene TRBJ2-1; 11 bases fit TRBD1. Germline CDR1 reads GTSNPN; CDR2 reads SVGIG (reference sequence). V was pared by 5 bases and J by 3 bases, with 3 bases of the junction left unmatched. The CDR3 is made up of 14 amino acids. The full variable domain, rest sourced from reference TRBV30 and TRBJ2-1, is SQTIHQWPATLVQPVGSPLSLECTVEGTSNPNLYWYRQAAGRGLQLLFYSVGIGQISSEVPQNLSASRPQDRQFILSSKKLLLSDSGFYLCAWVGTGGYNEQFFGPGTRLTVL.

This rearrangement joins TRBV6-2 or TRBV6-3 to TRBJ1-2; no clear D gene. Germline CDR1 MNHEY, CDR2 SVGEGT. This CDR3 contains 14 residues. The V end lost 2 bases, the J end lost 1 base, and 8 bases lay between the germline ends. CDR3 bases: TGTGCCAGCAGTTACACACGGGATAACTATGGCTACACCTTC. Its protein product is CASSYTRDNYGYTF.

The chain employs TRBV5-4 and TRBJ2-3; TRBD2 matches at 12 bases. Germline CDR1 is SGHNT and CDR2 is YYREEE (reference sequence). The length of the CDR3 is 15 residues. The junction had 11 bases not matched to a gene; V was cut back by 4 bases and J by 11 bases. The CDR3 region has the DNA TGTGCCAGCAGCCTAGGACTAGCGGGGCATACGTTGCAGTATTTT. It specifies CASSLGLAGHTLQYF.

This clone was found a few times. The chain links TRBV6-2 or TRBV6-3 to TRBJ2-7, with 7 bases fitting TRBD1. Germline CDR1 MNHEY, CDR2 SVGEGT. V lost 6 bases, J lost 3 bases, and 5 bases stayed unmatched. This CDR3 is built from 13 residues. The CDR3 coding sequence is TGTGCCAGCAGCTCCACAGGGGACTACGAGCAGTACTTC. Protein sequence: CASSSTGDYEQYF.

CDR3 loop: CASSLDGPGGLYTEAFF. CDR3 nucleotide sequence: TGCGCCAGCAGCTTGGATGGGCCAGGGGGCTTATACACTGAAGCTTTCTTT. The chain links TRBV5-1 to TRBJ1-1; 8 bases line up with TRBD1. The CDR3 runs to 17 residues. Germline CDR1 reads SGHRS; CDR2 reads YFSETQ. The V and J ends lost 0 bases and 3 bases, in that order; junction bases with no gene match: 10.

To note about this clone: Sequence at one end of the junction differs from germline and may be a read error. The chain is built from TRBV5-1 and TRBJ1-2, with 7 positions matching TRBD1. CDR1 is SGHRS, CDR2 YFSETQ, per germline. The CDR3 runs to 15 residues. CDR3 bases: TGCGCCAGCGGACCCTCCGGGACAGTTAACTCTGGCTACACCTTC. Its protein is CASGPSGTVNSGYTF.

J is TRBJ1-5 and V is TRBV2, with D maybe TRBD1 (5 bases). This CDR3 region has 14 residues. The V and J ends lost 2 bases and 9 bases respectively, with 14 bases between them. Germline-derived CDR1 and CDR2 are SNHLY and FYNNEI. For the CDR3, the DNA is TGTGCCAGCAGTGAACAGGCCCCGGGGGGGCCCCAGCATTTT. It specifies CASSEQAPGGPQHF.

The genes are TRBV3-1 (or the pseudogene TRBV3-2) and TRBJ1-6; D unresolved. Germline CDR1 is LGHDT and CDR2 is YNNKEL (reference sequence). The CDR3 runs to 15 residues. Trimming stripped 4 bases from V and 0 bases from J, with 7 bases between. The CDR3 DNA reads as TGTGCCAGCAGCCGGGGAGACTCCTATAATTCACCCCTCCACTTT. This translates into CASSRGDSYNSPLHF.

The CDR3 reads CASSLIPRAGRQTYNEQFF. CDR3 coding DNA: TGTGCCAGCAGCTTAATCCCCAGGGCCGGTCGTCAGACCTACAATGAGCAGTTCTTC. The genes are TRBV7-3 and TRBJ2-1; a possible D gene is TRBD1 (5 bases). Germline V gene data show CDR1 as SGHTA and CDR2 as FQGTGA. This CDR3 region has 19 residues. V was pared by 1 base and J by 2 bases, with 21 bases between.

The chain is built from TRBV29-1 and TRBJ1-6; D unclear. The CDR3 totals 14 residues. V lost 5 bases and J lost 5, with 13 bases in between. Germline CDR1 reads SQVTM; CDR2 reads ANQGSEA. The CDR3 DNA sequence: TGCAGCGTTAGAAGTACTGACAATAATTCACCCCTCCACTTT. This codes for CSVRSTDNNSPLHF.

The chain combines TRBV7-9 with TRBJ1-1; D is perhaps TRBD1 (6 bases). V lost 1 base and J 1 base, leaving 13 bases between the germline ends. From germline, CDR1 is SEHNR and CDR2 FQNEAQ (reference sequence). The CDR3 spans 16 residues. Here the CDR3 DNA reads TGTGCCAGCAGCTTAGAAGGTACAGGGCCGAACACTGAAGCTTTCTTT. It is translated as CASSLEGTGPNTEAFF.

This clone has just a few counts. CDR3 nucleotide sequence: TGTGCCAGCAGTCAGGACAGGGCATATGGCTACACCTTC. Its protein product is CASSQDRAYGYTF. The rearrangement links TRBV6-5 to TRBJ1-2; 8 bases are shared with TRBD1. V dropped 5 bases and J dropped 5; count of bases not matched to a gene: 4. The CDR3 totals 13 residues. CDR1 is MNHEY and CDR2 is SVGAGI in the germline V gene.

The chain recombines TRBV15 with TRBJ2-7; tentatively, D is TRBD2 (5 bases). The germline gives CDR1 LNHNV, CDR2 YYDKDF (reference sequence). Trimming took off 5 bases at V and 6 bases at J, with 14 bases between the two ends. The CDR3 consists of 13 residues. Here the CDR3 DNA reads TGTGCCACCAGCGATCTGGGTGCGGGCGAGCAGTACTTC. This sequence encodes CATSDLGAGEQYF.

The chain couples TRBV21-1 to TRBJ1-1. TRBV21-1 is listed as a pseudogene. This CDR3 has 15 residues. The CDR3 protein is CASRPREDMNTEAFF. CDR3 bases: TGTGCCAGCAGGCCCAGGGAGGATATGAACACTGAAGCTTTCTTT.

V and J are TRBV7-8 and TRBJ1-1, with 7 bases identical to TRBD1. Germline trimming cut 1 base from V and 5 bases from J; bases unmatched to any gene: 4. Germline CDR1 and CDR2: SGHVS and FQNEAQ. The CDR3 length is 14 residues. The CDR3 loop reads CASSLGRGRTEAFF. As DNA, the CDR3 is TGTGCCAGCAGCTTAGGAAGGGGGCGAACTGAAGCTTTCTTT.

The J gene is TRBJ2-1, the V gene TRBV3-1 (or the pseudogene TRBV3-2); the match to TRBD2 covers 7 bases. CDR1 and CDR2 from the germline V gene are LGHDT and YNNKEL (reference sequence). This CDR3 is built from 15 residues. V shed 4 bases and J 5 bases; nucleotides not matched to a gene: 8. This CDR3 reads CASSPVQRGDNEQFF. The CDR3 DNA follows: TGTGCCAGCAGCCCCGTCCAGCGGGGTGACAATGAGCAGTTCTTC.